The 26 T cell receptor beta chains below come from one sample, sequenced in a study of T cells after posttransplantation cyclophosphamide. Measured with immunoSEQ multiplex PCR; TCRdb has only the in-frame clones, and not every one. The sample shows tens of thousands of clones, almost 75% of them seen only once. Sequenced: memory CD4+ T cells sorted from PBMCs. The receptor source for this set is a woman aged 55-70 years in good health, CMV-negative, and a related stem cell transplant donor.

The rearrangement joins TRBV27 to TRBJ1-5; 7 bases fit TRBD1. The CDR3 is made up of 16 amino acids. Germline lookup yields CDR1 MNHEY and CDR2 SMNVEV (reference sequence). The V segment lost 0 bases and the J segment 3 bases; nucleotides outside the gene matches: 5. CDR3 in amino acids: CASSLSPTGTNQPQHF. CDR3 DNA sequence: TGTGCCAGCAGTTTATCACCGACAGGGACCAATCAGCCCCAGCATTTT.

The rearrangement uses TRBV2 and TRBJ1-6; D is uncertain. Germline loops: CDR1 SNHLY, CDR2 FYNNEI. The CDR3 contains 13 residues. V dropped 5 bases and J dropped 6 bases, with 8 bases sitting between them. Written as DNA, the CDR3 is TGTGCCAGCAGTCTGAACGGTAATTCACCCCTCCACTTT. Protein sequence: CASSLNGNSPLHF.

The V and J genes are TRBV13 and TRBJ1-2; 7 nucleotides align to TRBD1. J was trimmed by 5 bases and V by 5 bases; bases with no gene match: 11. Germline-derived CDR1 and CDR2 are PRHDT and FYEKMQ (reference sequence). The CDR3 is 15 amino acids. The CDR3 DNA is TGTGCCAGCAGCACCCGACAGGGTACAGGGTATGGCTACACCTTC. Its translation: CASSTRQGTGYGYTF.

In DNA form, the CDR3 reads TGTGCCAGTTCTCCTTCCCGGGACAGTTCACATGCTTTCTTT. Translation: CASSPSRDSSHAFF. The chain recombines TRBV19 with TRBJ1-1; the match to TRBD1 covers 7 bases. Germline assignment: CDR1 LNHDA and CDR2 SQIVND (reference sequence). V was clipped by 8 bases and J by 11 bases; unmatched bases: 17. This CDR3 has 14 residues.

This clone was seen just once. This sequence joins TRBV7-6 and TRBJ1-2, with D hard to call. Germline CDR1 and CDR2: SGHVS and FNYEAQ. V was shortened by 5 bases and J by 7 bases, with 14 bases between the two germline ends. The CDR3 is 13 residues long. Here the CDR3 DNA reads TGTGCCAGCAGCCGTACAGAAACTGGTGGCTACACCTTC. It specifies CASSRTETGGYTF.

The rearrangement joins TRBV6-5 to TRBJ2-3, with a possible D match to TRBD2 (6 bases). Germline loops: CDR1 MNHEY, CDR2 SVGAGI. V was trimmed by 5 bases and J by 5 bases, leaving 8 bases between them. The CDR3 loop spans 12 amino acids. This chain's CDR3 is CASSQTRDTQYF. The CDR3 nucleotides read TGTGCCAGCAGTCAGACTAGAGATACGCAGTATTTT.

This clone appeared a few times. The chain is built from TRBV9 and TRBJ2-3, with 7 bases that match TRBD2. The V gene's germline CDR1 is SGDLS and CDR2 YYNGEE. CDR3 length: 19 amino acids. The J segment lost 0 bases and the V segment lost 1 base, leaving 14 bases of the junction unmatched. The chain's CDR3 is CASSVTGAGEGRSTDTQYF. Here the CDR3 DNA reads TGTGCCAGCAGCGTAACCGGCGCGGGAGAAGGGCGTAGCACAGATACGCAGTATTTT.

This CDR3 is CASSPQGGPYEQYF. The DNA for the CDR3 is TGTGCCAGCAGCCCGCAGGGAGGGCCTTACGAGCAGTACTTC. The J gene is TRBJ2-7, the V gene TRBV7-9; 7 positions match TRBD2. CDR1 and CDR2 (germline): SEHNR, FQNEAQ (reference sequence). With V trimmed by 5 bases and J by 4 bases, 8 bases remained unmatched. The CDR3 spans 14 residues.

The rearrangement joins TRBV7-2 to TRBJ1-4, with a weak D call TRBD1 (5 bases). CDR1 is SGHTA, CDR2 FQGNSA, per germline. The V end was cut by 1 base, the J end by 8 bases, with 14 bases between. CDR3 length: 15 amino acids. CDR3 DNA sequence: TGTGCCAGCAGCTTAGTTCCAGGACGGGGGGAAAAACTGTTTTTT. It translates to CASSLVPGRGEKLFF.

The chain links TRBV25-1 to TRBJ1-4; maybe TRBD1 (5 bases). The V gene's germline CDR1 is MGHDK and CDR2 SYGVNS. The V end lost 6 bases, the J end lost 5 bases, and 16 bases lay between the germline ends. This CDR3 region has 15 residues. CDR3 protein: CASSPTLGVNEKLFF. DNA for the CDR3: TGTGCCAGCAGCCCCACCCTAGGGGTAAATGAAAAACTGTTTTTT. The full variable domain, with the rest looked up from reference TRBV25-1 and TRBJ1-4, is EADIYQTPRYLVIGTGKKITLECSQTMGHDKMYWYQQDPGMELHLIHYSYGVNSTEKGDLSSESTVSRIRTEHFPLTLESARPSHTSQYLCASSPTLGVNEKLFFGSGTQLSVL.

The chain is built from TRBV19 and TRBJ2-1; 9 nucleotides agree with TRBD2. This CDR3 has 14 residues. Trimming took 10 bases from V and 4 from J; bases not matched to a gene: 8. Germline CDR1 reads LNHDA; CDR2 reads SQIVND (reference sequence). Here the CDR3 DNA reads TGTGCCACACAAAGCGGGGGGCATTACAATGAGCAGTTCTTC. Amino acid sequence: CATQSGGHYNEQFF.

The chain couples TRBV19 to TRBJ2-7, with 8 bases fitting TRBD1. Germline V gene sequence: CDR1 LNHDA, CDR2 SQIVND (reference sequence). The CDR3 is 15 residues long. The V gene end was trimmed by 5 bases and the J gene end by 2 bases; junction bases not matched to a gene: 8. The CDR3 DNA follows: TGTGCCAGTAGTGATTCCCCGGGACAGGCCTACGAGCAGTACTTC. Protein product: CASSDSPGQAYEQYF.

J is TRBJ1-1 and V is TRBV4-1, with 7 bases aligning to TRBD1. The CDR3 consists of 16 residues. From germline, CDR1 is MGHRA and CDR2 YSYEKL. V shed 4 bases and J 0 bases; nucleotides not matched to a gene: 8. CDR3 nucleotides: TGCGCCAGCAGCCTTAGTTCAGGGACAGTGAACACTGAAGCTTTCTTT. Residues: CASSLSSGTVNTEAFF.

This chain links TRBV6-6 with TRBJ2-7; 11 bases map to TRBD2. CDR3 length: 12 amino acids. The germline V gene encodes CDR1 MNHNY and CDR2 SVGAGI (reference sequence). V dropped 8 bases and J dropped 6; count of bases not matched to a gene: 3. The CDR3 coding sequence is TGTGCCAGCGGGCTAGCGGGAGGCGAGCAGTACTTC. As protein: CASGLAGGEQYF.

The J gene is TRBJ2-7, the V gene TRBV7-9; D unresolved. Trimming took off 5 bases at V and 5 bases at J, with 7 bases between the two ends. Germline CDR1 and CDR2: SEHNR and FQNEAQ (reference sequence). CDR3 length: 11 residues. CDR3 sequence: CASSPHNEQYF. The DNA for the CDR3 is TGTGCCAGCAGCCCCCACAACGAGCAGTACTTC. The entire variable domain, with the rest obtained from reference TRBV7-9 and TRBJ2-7, is as follows: DTGVSQNPRHKITKRGQNVTFRCDPISEHNRLYWYRQTLGQGPEFLTYFQNEAQLEKSRLLSDRFSAERPKGSFSTLEIQRTEQGDSAMYLCASSPHNEQYFGPGTRLTVT.

The chain couples TRBV7-3 to TRBJ2-7; D remains unclear. The CDR3 runs 11 residues. V dropped 4 bases and J dropped 6 bases, with 7 bases sitting between them. Germline assignment: CDR1 SGHTA and CDR2 FQGTGA. CDR3 in DNA: TGTGCCAGCAGCTCACTATGCGAGCAGTACTTC. It specifies CASSSLCEQYF.

This sequence joins TRBV5-1 and TRBJ2-5, with a tentative D call TRBD1 (5 bases). The CDR3 length is 11 residues. V gave up 7 bases and J gave up 7 bases, with 11 bases separating them. Germline V gene data show CDR1 as SGHRS and CDR2 as YFSETQ. The chain's CDR3 is CASEAQGTQYF. CDR3 in DNA: TGCGCCAGCGAGGCCCAGGGGACCCAGTACTTC.

A few counts support this clone. V gene TRBV27 combines with J gene TRBJ2-2; no firm D call. The V gene lost 3 bases and the J gene lost 7 bases, with 12 bases spanning the gap. Germline-derived CDR1 and CDR2 are MNHEY and SMNVEV (reference sequence). The CDR3 totals 14 residues. The CDR3 region has the DNA TGTGCCAGCAGTTTTACCCAGGTGATCGGGGAGCTGTTTTTT. It translates to CASSFTQVIGELFF.

This CDR3 reads CASSESGSQHF. The DNA of the CDR3 is TGTGCCAGCAGTGAATCCGGGTCCCAGCATTTT. The chain recombines TRBV6-5 with TRBJ1-5; D not resolved. This CDR3 is built from 11 residues. V was trimmed by 5 bases and J by 11 bases, leaving 10 bases between them. Germline V gene data show CDR1 as MNHEY and CDR2 as SVGAGI.

This chain connects TRBV7-2 to TRBJ1-4; a possible D gene is TRBD1 (6 bases). The V end was cut by 6 bases, the J end by 8 bases, with 22 bases between. CDR3 length: 16 amino acids. Germline CDR1 is SGHTA and CDR2 is FQGNSA. This CDR3 is CASRSRGGGSGEKLFF. The CDR3 region has the DNA TGTGCCAGCAGATCTCGTGGCGGGGGCTCAGGGGAAAAACTGTTTTTT.

This sequence joins TRBV30 and TRBJ1-1; D is perhaps TRBD1 (5 bases). Germline lookup yields CDR1 GTSNPN and CDR2 SVGIG (reference sequence). The CDR3 sequence is 13 residues long. Trimming removed 4 bases from V and 0 bases from J, with 9 bases in between. CDR3 sequence: CAWKPGVNTEAFF. DNA for the CDR3: TGTGCCTGGAAACCGGGGGTGAACACTGAAGCTTTCTTT. Supplemented by reference TRBV30 and TRBJ1-1, the full variable domain reads SQTIHQWPATLVQPVGSPLSLECTVEGTSNPNLYWYRQAAGRGLQLLFYSVGIGQISSEVPQNLSASRPQDRQFILSSKKLLLSDSGFYLCAWKPGVNTEAFFGQGTRLTVV.

The chain is built from TRBV28 and TRBJ1-2, with D perhaps matching TRBD1 (5 bases). The CDR3 loop spans 13 amino acids. Trimming shortened V by 3 bases and J by 10 bases, and 15 bases separated the two germline ends. Germline V gene lookup returns CDR1 MDHEN and CDR2 SYDVKM. This chain's CDR3 is CASSFRAGTFYTF. The CDR3, as DNA: TGTGCCAGCAGTTTTAGGGCAGGGACTTTCTACACCTTC.

The chain carries TRBV29-1 and TRBJ2-1; TRBD2 matches at 7 bases. With V trimmed by 8 bases and J by 3 bases, 4 bases remained unmatched. The germline gives CDR1 SQVTM, CDR2 ANQGSEA. CDR3 length: 12 residues. CDR3 region: CSSGLIYNEQFF. CDR3 nucleotide sequence: TGCAGCTCGGGACTAATCTACAATGAGCAGTTCTTC.

In nucleotides, the CDR3 is TGTGCCTGGATGGGCAGCTTCAGAAACACCATATATTTT. Its translation: CAWMGSFRNTIYF. The chain employs TRBV30 and TRBJ1-3; no clear D gene. In germline, CDR1 is GTSNPN, CDR2 SVGIG (reference sequence). The CDR3 spans 13 residues. Deletions cut 4 bases from V and 5 bases from J, with 12 bases between.

This chain connects TRBV29-1 to TRBJ2-1; 8 nucleotides match TRBD2. The CDR3 runs 14 residues. CDR1 and CDR2 from the germline V gene are SQVTM and ANQGSEA. V dropped 1 base and J dropped 4; count of bases not matched to a gene: 3. The CDR3 bases are TGCAGCGTTGAAGCTAGCGGGTCATACAATGAGCAGTTCTTC. It is translated as CSVEASGSYNEQFF.

This sequence joins TRBV9 and TRBJ2-2; possible D gene TRBD2, 5 bases. This CDR3 is 16 amino acids long. The germline V and J ends were trimmed by 1 base and 6 bases, with 16 bases remaining between them. Germline CDR1 SGDLS, CDR2 YYNGEE. CDR3 protein: CASSVNTGFSSGELFF. Written as DNA, the CDR3 is TGTGCCAGCAGCGTAAATACGGGGTTTAGCTCCGGGGAGCTGTTTTTT.